These T cell receptor beta chains were read from a single sample in a study of blood T cell repertoires in COVID-19. Sequencing was performed with immunoSEQ multiplex PCR; in TCRdb, only in-frame clones are kept and a portion is missing. The sample has about 83,000 clones; more than 70% are singletons. Sequenced sample: peripheral blood. Receptors originate from a woman aged 80 or over in a cohort sampled during active or convalescent COVID-19. Both conserved end residues are part of each CDR3. The D gene is left open where the match is weak. Clone size is not always given. Where it is, it says once, few, many or a class for expanded clones.

j_gene,len,abundance,v_gene,d_gene,CDR3aa,CDR3nt
TRBJ1-2,13,-,TRBV29-1,-,CSVRLAAHYGYTF,TGCAGCGTTCGTCTGGCGGCCCACTATGGCTACACCTTC
TRBJ2-2,16,-,TRBV18,TRBD1,CASSPRQGRNTGELFF,TGTGCCAGCTCACCTCGACAGGGCCGGAACACCGGGGAGCTGTTTTTT
TRBJ1-2,14,few,TRBV18,-,CASSPMRAGYGYTF,TGTGCCAGCTCACCAATGAGGGCGGGCTATGGCTACACCTTC
TRBJ1-1,14,-,TRBV10-3,-,CAISEPGGSAEAFF,TGTGCCATCAGTGAGCCCGGGGGAAGTGCTGAAGCTTTCTTT
TRBJ2-1,19,-,TRBV12-2,-,CASRLARSGRGTGGDEQFF,TGTGCAAGTCGCTTAGCGAGGAGCGGGAGGGGGACTGGGGGCGATGAGCAGTTCTTC
TRBJ2-1,15,once,TRBV3-1/TRBV3-2,-,CASSPIESGTNEQFF,TGTGCCAGCAGCCCCATCGAGAGCGGAACCAATGAGCAGTTCTTC
TRBJ2-3,15,-,TRBV11-3,TRBD1,CASSPTGEDTDTQYF,TGTGCCAGCAGCCCGACAGGGGAGGACACAGATACGCAGTATTTT
TRBJ2-1,12,-,TRBV4-1,TRBD1,CANVTGDNEQFF,TGCGCCAACGTTACAGGGGATAATGAGCAGTTCTTC
TRBJ1-1,14,-,TRBV7-9,-,CASSLVQGVTEAFF,TGTGCCAGCAGCTTAGTACAGGGTGTCACTGAAGCTTTCTTT
TRBJ2-1,15,-,TRBV7-8,-,CASSSTSRSYNEQFF,TGTGCCAGCAGCTCGACTAGTCGCTCCTACAATGAGCAGTTCTTC
TRBJ2-5,14,-,TRBV6-5,TRBD1,CASSRGQHQETQYF,TGTGCCAGCAGCCGGGGACAGCACCAAGAGACCCAGTACTTC
TRBJ2-5,14,-,TRBV5-1,-,CASSLVGGEETQYF,TGCGCCAGCAGCTTGGTAGGGGGAGAAGAGACCCAGTACTTC
TRBJ1-5,15,-,TRBV19,TRBD1,CASSTGQGAGQPQHF,TGTGCCAGTAGTACCGGACAGGGGGCGGGTCAGCCCCAGCATTTT
TRBJ2-5,13,-,TRBV7-9,-,CASSPLGDETQYF,TGTGCCAGCAGCCCGCTCGGAGACGAGACCCAGTACTTC
TRBJ2-1,13,few,TRBV6-2/TRBV6-3,-,CASSLASYNEQFF,TGTGCCAGCAGTTTGGCTTCCTACAATGAGCAGTTCTTC
TRBJ2-7,14,-,TRBV18,-,CASSPPSQAYEQYF,TGTGCCAGCTCACCCCCGTCACAGGCCTACGAGCAGTACTTC
TRBJ1-2,14,once,TRBV6-4,TRBD1,CASSETGTSYGYTF,TGTGCCAGCAGTGAGACAGGGACCTCCTATGGCTACACCTTC
TRBJ1-6,16,-,TRBV6-5,-,CASSYDRRSYNSPLHF,TGTGCCAGCAGTTACGACAGGCGCTCCTATAATTCACCCCTCCACTTT
TRBJ2-3,13,few,TRBV30,TRBD1,CAWSPTGPDTQYF,TGTGCCTGGAGTCCGACAGGGCCAGATACGCAGTATTTT
TRBJ2-1,18,-,TRBV7-9,-,CASSLITKQGLRYNEQFF,TGTGCCAGCAGCTTAATTACCAAACAGGGATTGCGATACAATGAGCAGTTCTTC
TRBJ2-1,14,-,TRBV7-3,-,CASSFSSPFNEQFF,TGTGCCAGCAGCTTTTCTAGTCCTTTTAATGAGCAGTTCTTC
TRBJ1-1,13,-,TRBV7-3,-,CASSRGQNTEAFF,TGTGCCAGCAGCCGCGGACAGAACACTGAAGCTTTCTTT
TRBJ2-1,13,-,TRBV7-3,-,CASSPSRGHEQFF,TGTGCCAGCAGCCCCTCCAGGGGCCATGAGCAGTTCTTC
TRBJ1-6,15,-,TRBV7-9,TRBD1,CASSFMDREDSPLHF,TGTGCCAGCAGCTTCATGGACAGGGAGGATTCACCCCTCCACTTT
TRBJ2-7,12,-,TRBV24-1,TRBD2,CATCLAVYEQYF,TGTGCCACTTGCCTAGCGGTGTACGAGCAGTACTTC
TRBJ2-7,14,-,TRBV3-1/TRBV3-2,TRBD1,CASSRDRGPGEQYF,TGTGCCAGCAGCCGTGACAGGGGGCCGGGCGAGCAGTACTTC
TRBJ1-5,17,-,TRBV5-8,TRBD1,CASSSGQGFFSNQPQHF,TGTGCCAGCAGCTCGGGACAGGGCTTCTTTAGCAATCAGCCCCAGCATTTT
TRBJ2-7,16,-,TRBV5-4,TRBD1,CASSPDGQGGIYEQYF,TGTGCCAGCAGCCCGGACGGACAGGGGGGAATCTACGAGCAGTACTTC
TRBJ1-1,13,-,TRBV7-9,TRBD1,CASSLAGQGQAFF,TGTGCCAGCAGCTTAGCCGGACAGGGTCAAGCTTTCTTT
TRBJ2-1,15,many,TRBV11-3,TRBD2,CASSLQGLADNEQFF,TGTGCCAGCAGCCTCCAGGGACTAGCGGACAATGAGCAGTTCTTC
TRBJ2-1,15,-,TRBV5-1,-,CASSPGFSAVNEQFF,TGCGCCAGCAGCCCGGGTTTTTCTGCGGTTAATGAGCAGTTCTTC
TRBJ1-2,14,-,TRBV5-6,TRBD1,CASRRRGQSYGYTF,TGTGCCAGCCGCAGGAGGGGGCAAAGCTATGGCTACACCTTC
TRBJ2-7,12,-,TRBV27,TRBD1,CASSPRQGGQYF,TGTGCCAGCAGTCCGAGACAGGGGGGGCAGTACTTC
TRBJ2-2,18,-,TRBV21-1,-,CASSHNLRQRADTGELFF,TGTGCCAGCAGTCACAATTTGAGGCAGCGGGCGGACACCGGGGAGCTGTTTTTT
TRBJ2-3,14,-,TRBV7-3,TRBD1,CASSEQGAGDTQYF,TGTGCCAGCAGCGAGCAGGGGGCGGGTGATACGCAGTATTTT
TRBJ2-3,16,-,TRBV20-1,TRBD2,CSASPPRGRGTDTQYF,TGCAGTGCTAGTCCCCCCCGCGGGAGGGGCACAGATACGCAGTATTTT
TRBJ2-7,14,-,TRBV27,-,CASSPRGTPYEQYF,TGTGCCAGCAGTCCGCGAGGGACACCCTACGAGCAGTACTTC
TRBJ2-3,15,-,TRBV10-3,-,CAIVAGRAFTDTQYF,TGTGCCATCGTGGCGGGAAGGGCATTCACAGATACGCAGTATTTT
TRBJ2-6,18,-,TRBV20-1,-,CSASLPIPGASGANVLTF,TGCAGTGCTAGTCTTCCTATCCCGGGAGCCTCTGGGGCCAACGTCCTGACTTTC
TRBJ2-5,15,-,TRBV27,TRBD1,CASSQPGQVLRTQYF,TGTGCCAGCAGTCAACCGGGACAGGTCTTAAGGACCCAGTACTTC
TRBJ1-2,14,-,TRBV6-5,TRBD1,CASVASGTVGGYTF,TGTGCCAGCGTGGCCTCGGGGACAGTCGGTGGCTACACCTTC
TRBJ1-5,14,-,TRBV27,-,CASSFSGNYQPQHF,TGTGCCAGCAGTTTCTCGGGGAATTATCAGCCCCAGCATTTT
TRBJ1-2,14,-,TRBV6-5,TRBD1,CASSFTFRGEGYTF,TGTGCCAGCAGTTTTACCTTCAGGGGGGAAGGCTACACCTTC
TRBJ2-3,16,-,TRBV7-8,TRBD2,CASSLVAGAFTDTQYF,TGTGCCAGCAGCTTAGTCGCGGGAGCGTTCACAGATACGCAGTATTTT
TRBJ1-2,15,-,TRBV4-1,TRBD1,CASSSTEDRNYGYTF,TGCGCCAGCAGCTCAACCGAGGACAGGAACTATGGCTACACCTTC
TRBJ1-2,19,-,TRBV2,-,CASSELAGASPGAMYGYTF,TGTGCCAGCAGTGAACTTGCGGGAGCGAGTCCGGGGGCGATGTATGGCTACACCTTC
TRBJ1-1,15,-,TRBV4-1,TRBD1,CASSQGQGTFPEAFF,TGCGCCAGCAGCCAGGGACAGGGTACCTTTCCTGAAGCTTTCTTT
TRBJ1-1,14,once,TRBV3-1/TRBV3-2,TRBD1,CASSPDRVLTEAFF,TGTGCCAGCAGCCCGGACAGGGTTTTGACTGAAGCTTTCTTT
TRBJ1-1,16,-,TRBV29-1,-,CSVGSLPWGLNTEAFF,TGCAGCGTGGGGAGTTTGCCCTGGGGATTGAACACTGAAGCTTTCTTT
TRBJ1-5,15,-,TRBV6-5,TRBD1,CASSYGQASNQPQHF,TGTGCCAGCAGTTATGGACAGGCCAGCAATCAGCCCCAGCATTTT
TRBJ2-1,16,-,TRBV10-3,TRBD2,CAISPHGTSGSNEQFF,TGTGCCATCAGTCCCCACGGGACTAGCGGGAGTAATGAGCAGTTCTTC
TRBJ2-2,16,-,TRBV24-1,TRBD2,CATSEGGRSGTGELFF,TGTGCCACCAGTGAGGGGGGGAGATCGGGCACCGGGGAGCTGTTTTTT